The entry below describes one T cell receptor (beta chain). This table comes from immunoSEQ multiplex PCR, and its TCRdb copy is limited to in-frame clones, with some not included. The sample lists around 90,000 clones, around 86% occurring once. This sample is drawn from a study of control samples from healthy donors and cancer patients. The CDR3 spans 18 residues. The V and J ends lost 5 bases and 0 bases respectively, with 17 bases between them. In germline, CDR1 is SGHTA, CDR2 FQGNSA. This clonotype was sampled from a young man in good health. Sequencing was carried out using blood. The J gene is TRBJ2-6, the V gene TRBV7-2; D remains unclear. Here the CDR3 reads CASSPPSVIFSGANVLTF. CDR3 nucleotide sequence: TGTGCCAGCAGCCCCCCTTCAGTGATTTTCTCTGGGGCCAACGTCCTGACTTTC.